This TCR beta chain was captured by sequencing in a study of shared clonotypes between healthy human individuals. Measured with immunoSEQ multiplex PCR; TCRdb has only the in-frame clones, and not every one. The sample includes about 2.1 million clones, 90% to 95% of them seen just once. Naive-designated CD8 cells lacked CD45RO, were positively enriched for CCR7, and omitted terminally differentiated effector memory CD45RA+ cells. This CDR3 has 13 residues. J was trimmed by 11 bases and V by 6 bases; bases with no gene match: 12. Germline CDR1 reads MDHEN; CDR2 reads SYDVKM. This TCR was sampled from a man between 18 and 35 years old in good health. Some clones in this sample may be carry-over from other donors' samples. Material for sequencing was naive CD8+ T cells from PBMCs. The genes are TRBV28 and TRBJ1-1; TRBD1 agrees at 7 bases. CDR3 residues: CASSLTGTASAFF. The DNA for the CDR3 is TGTGCCAGCAGCTTAACCGGGACAGCTAGTGCTTTCTTT.